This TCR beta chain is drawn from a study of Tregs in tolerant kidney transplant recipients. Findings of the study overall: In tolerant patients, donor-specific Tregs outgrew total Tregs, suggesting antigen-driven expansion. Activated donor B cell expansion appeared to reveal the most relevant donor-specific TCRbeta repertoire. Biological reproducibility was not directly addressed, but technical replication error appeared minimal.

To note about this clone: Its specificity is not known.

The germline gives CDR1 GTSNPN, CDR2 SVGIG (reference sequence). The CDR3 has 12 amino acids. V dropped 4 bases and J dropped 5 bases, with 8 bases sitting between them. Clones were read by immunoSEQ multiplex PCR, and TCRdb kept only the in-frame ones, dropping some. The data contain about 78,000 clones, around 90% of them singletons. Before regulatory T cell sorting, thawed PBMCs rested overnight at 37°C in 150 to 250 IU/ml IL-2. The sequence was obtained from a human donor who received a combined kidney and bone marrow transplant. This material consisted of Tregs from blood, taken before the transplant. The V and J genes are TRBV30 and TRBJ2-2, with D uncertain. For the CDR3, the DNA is TGTGCCTGGAATCTGAGGACCGGGGAGCTGTTTTTT. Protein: CAWNLRTGELFF. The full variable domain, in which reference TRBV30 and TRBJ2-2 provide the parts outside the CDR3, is SQTIHQWPATLVQPVGSPLSLECTVEGTSNPNLYWYRQAAGRGLQLLFYSVGIGQISSEVPQNLSASRPQDRQFILSSKKLLLSDSGFYLCAWNLRTGELFFGEGSRLTVL.